This T cell receptor beta chain was identified in a study of blood T cell repertoires in COVID-19. Original analysis: Estimation of nucleated cell counts relied on the amplification of reference gene primers. Profiled with immunoSEQ multiplex PCR; TCRdb holds only in-frame clones, not every one. V, J and clone size were drawn from that table, and D and trimming were deduced from the DNA. The table includes some 130,000 clones, 86% detected once. The Seattle site enrolled patients during active infection and followed them longitudinally. Sequenced input: peripheral blood. The TCR originated in a woman between 70 and 85 years old with COVID-19, enrolled during active disease.

DNA for the CDR3: TGTGCCAGCTCACCGGGACAGGGACCTGAAGCTTTCTTT. It translates to CASSPGQGPEAFF. The chain couples TRBV18 to TRBJ1-1; 9 bases align to TRBD1. This CDR3 is 13 amino acids long. CDR1 is KGHSH and CDR2 is LQKENI in the germline V gene. V lost 3 bases and J lost 6; bases outside the gene matches: 2. The variable domain in full, with the rest retrieved from reference TRBV18 and TRBJ1-1, is NAGVMQNPRHLVRRRGQEARLRCSPMKGHSHVYWYRQLPEEGLKFMVYLQKENIIDESGMPKERFSAEFPKEGPSILRIQQVVRGDSAAYFCASSPGQGPEAFFGQGTRLTVV.